Given below is one T cell receptor beta chain in context. The source of the sample is a study of long-term antiretroviral therapy in people with HIV. This CDR3 region has 15 residues. Trimming shortened V by 6 bases and J by 7 bases, and 18 bases separated the two germline ends. CDR1 is MNHEY and CDR2 is SMNVEV in the germline V gene (reference sequence). Sequencing relied on immunoSEQ assay v3.0, run at survey level. Method: immunoSEQ multiplex PCR; TCRdb's copy keeps in-frame clones and lacks some. The table includes about 25,000 clones, about 86% detected once. The sequence came from a man aged 50 or older with HIV. V is TRBV27 and J is TRBJ2-2; D may be TRBD1 or TRBD2 (6 bases each). The specimen was unsorted PBMCs, collected 1.2 years after starting antiretroviral therapy. CDR3 DNA sequence: TGTGCCAGCAGGGGCCGTGGGGGGCGCGACGGGGAGCTGTTTTTT. This translates into CASRGRGGRDGELFF.